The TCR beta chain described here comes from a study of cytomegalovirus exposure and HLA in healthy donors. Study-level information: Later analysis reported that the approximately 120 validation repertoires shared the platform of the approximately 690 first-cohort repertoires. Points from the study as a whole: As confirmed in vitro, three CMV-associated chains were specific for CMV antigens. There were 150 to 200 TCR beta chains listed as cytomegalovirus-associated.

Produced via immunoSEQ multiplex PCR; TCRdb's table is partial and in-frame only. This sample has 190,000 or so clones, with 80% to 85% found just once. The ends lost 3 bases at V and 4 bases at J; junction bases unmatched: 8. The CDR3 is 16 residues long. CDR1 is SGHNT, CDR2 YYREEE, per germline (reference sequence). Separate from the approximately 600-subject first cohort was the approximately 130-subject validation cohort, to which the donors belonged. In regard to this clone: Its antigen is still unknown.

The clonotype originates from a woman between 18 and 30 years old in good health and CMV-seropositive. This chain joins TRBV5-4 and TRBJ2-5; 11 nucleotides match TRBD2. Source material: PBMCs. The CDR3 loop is CASSYNPGTSGETQYF. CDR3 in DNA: TGTGCCAGCAGCTATAATCCCGGGACTAGCGGAGAGACCCAGTACTTC.